Presented here are 6 T cell receptor beta chains from one specimen sequenced in a study of cytomegalovirus exposure and HLA in healthy donors. Researchers ran the PCR with 60 Vbeta and 13 Jbeta primers. Libraries were prepared by immunoSEQ multiplex PCR; TCRdb keeps only in-frame clonotypes and omits some of them. The sample includes around 180,000 clones, 80% of them seen just once. The source material was PBMCs. The receptors were sampled from a man between 25 and 39 years old in good health and CMV-seropositive.

This clone has just a few counts. The chain joins TRBV19 to TRBJ1-5; unclear D gene. In germline, CDR1 is LNHDA, CDR2 SQIVND (reference sequence). The V gene lost 2 bases and the J gene lost 1 base, with 9 bases spanning the gap. The CDR3 is 15 residues long. The CDR3 reads CASSIHPGSNQPQHF. CDR3 bases: TGTGCCAGTAGTATACACCCGGGGAGCAATCAGCCCCAGCATTTT. Together with reference TRBV19 and TRBJ1-5, the CDR3 gives the full variable domain: DGGITQSPKYLFRKEGQNVTLSCEQNLNHDAMYWYRQDPGQGLRLIYYSQIVNDFQKGDIAEGYSVSREKKESFPLTVTSAQKNPTAFYLCASSIHPGSNQPQHFGDGTRLSIL.

The V call is TRBV25-1, the J call TRBJ2-1, with 16 bases aligning to TRBD2. Germline CDR1 MGHDK, CDR2 SYGVNS. V gave up 4 bases and J gave up 6 bases; unmatched junction bases: 3. The CDR3 contains 16 residues. CDR3 nucleotide sequence: TGTGCCAGCAGTGGCGGGACTAGCGGGAGGGTCAATGAGCAGTTCTTC. This sequence encodes CASSGGTSGRVNEQFF.

The rearrangement joins TRBV5-8 to TRBJ2-5, with 10 positions matching TRBD2. Germline CDR1 reads SGHTS; CDR2 reads YDEGEE. V lost 4 bases and J lost 2; bases outside the gene matches: 8. This CDR3 has 16 residues. Here the CDR3 reads CASSPGTSVEQETQYF. The CDR3, as DNA: TGTGCCAGCAGCCCGGGGACTAGCGTGGAACAAGAGACCCAGTACTTC.

There are a few counts of this clone. J is TRBJ1-2 and V is TRBV5-1; 8 bases fit TRBD1. The germline CDR1 and CDR2 sequences are SGHRS and YFSETQ. The length of the CDR3 is 15 residues. With 0 bases clipped from V and 8 bases from J, the junction kept 9 bases outside the gene matches. CDR3 coding DNA: TGCGCCAGCAGCTTGGCCATTCAGGGGGCCTCCGGCTACACCTTC. Protein sequence: CASSLAIQGASGYTF. Full variable domain (remainder filled in from reference TRBV5-1 and TRBJ1-2): KAGVTQTPRYLIKTRGQQVTLSCSPISGHRSVSWYQQTPGQGLQFLFEYFSETQRNKGNFPGRFSGRQFSNSRSEMNVSTLELGDSALYLCASSLAIQGASGYTFGSGTRLTVV.

V gene TRBV5-1 combines with J gene TRBJ1-1; the match to TRBD1 covers 7 bases. Germline V gene lookup returns CDR1 SGHRS and CDR2 YFSETQ. This CDR3 is built from 16 residues. V trimming: 0 bases; J trimming: 3 bases; junction bases outside the gene matches: 8. CDR3 sequence: CASSLAYRGNYTEAFF. The CDR3 DNA follows: TGCGCCAGCAGCTTGGCATACAGGGGAAATTACACTGAAGCTTTCTTT.

The chain employs TRBV7-9 and TRBJ1-1; weak D call: TRBD1 (5 bases). The CDR3 has 14 amino acids. With 4 bases removed from V and 2 bases from J, the gap between germline ends came to 11 bases. Per germline, CDR1 SEHNR and CDR2 FQNEAQ (reference sequence). In DNA, the CDR3 is TGTGCCAGCAGCTATGGGACTTCCAACACTGAAGCTTTCTTT. This sequence encodes CASSYGTSNTEAFF.